This T cell receptor (beta chain) originates from a study of shared clonotypes between healthy human individuals. The CDR3 has 15 residues. Germline V gene data show CDR1 as SGHTA and CDR2 as FQGTGA. Germline trimming cut 3 bases from V and 5 bases from J; bases unmatched to any gene: 6. Libraries were prepared by immunoSEQ multiplex PCR; TCRdb keeps only in-frame clonotypes and omits some of them. The sample holds about 490,000 clones; 81% are singletons and the top ten take more than 9.5%. The chain joins TRBV7-3 to TRBJ2-2; 7 nucleotides agree with TRBD2. Sequenced sample: PBMCs. The clonotype was recovered from a middle-aged woman in good health. Some clones in this sample may be carry-over from other donors' samples. In nucleotides, the CDR3 is TGTGCCAGCAGCTTCGCGGGAGAAGCTACCGGGGAGCTGTTTTTT. Translated: CASSFAGEATGELFF.